Detailed here is one T cell receptor beta chain. What it binds is not known. V dropped 6 bases and J dropped 0 bases, with 15 bases sitting between them. The CDR3 contains 16 residues. CDR1 is SGHRS and CDR2 is YFSETQ in the germline V gene. This specimen belongs to a study of cytomegalovirus exposure and HLA in healthy donors. Study results and limitations: Segments of the TCR beta V type were, in most cases, productive about 87% or about 30% of the time in an earlier analysis. TCR beta V- and J-gene trimming was later associated with a missense DCLRE1C variant.

The PCR made use of 60 Vbeta and 13 Jbeta primers. Profiling relied on immunoSEQ multiplex PCR, and the TCRdb table lists in-frame clones only, not all of them. The data contain 220,000 or so clones, about 74% of them singletons. The specimen sequenced was PBMCs. This receptor was identified in a woman in her twenties or thirties in good health and CMV-seronegative. The chain recombines TRBV5-1 with TRBJ2-2; TRBD2 is a possible D gene (6 bases). The CDR3 here is CASTSRRASNTGELFF. CDR3 sequence (DNA): TGCGCCAGCACCTCGAGGAGGGCATCGAACACCGGGGAGCTGTTTTTT.